This TCR beta chain derives from a study of cytomegalovirus exposure and HLA in healthy donors. Study-wide points: The study put around 180 TCR beta chains on its list as cytomegalovirus-associated. Donor immune exposure was known only as CMV serostatus. Sequencing probably produced one cluster of sequence variants that were highly shared. Earlier findings revealed that most TCR beta V segments proved productive either about 90% or about 30% of the time.

Primers included in the PCR were 60 Vbeta and 13 Jbeta primers. Produced via immunoSEQ multiplex PCR; TCRdb's table is partial and in-frame only. The sample has more than 200,000 clones; about 83% are singletons. In this sample, this clone turned up once. What it binds is not known. Sequencing input: PBMCs. This sequence originates from a girl under 18 in good health and CMV-seronegative.

Here the CDR3 DNA reads TGTGCTAGTGGTTTGTCGGTGAACACTGAAGCTTTCTTT. Its protein product is CASGLSVNTEAFF. V gene TRBV12-5 combines with J gene TRBJ1-1; the D is unclear. V was clipped by 2 bases and J by 0 bases, with 4 bases between them. The length of the CDR3 is 13 residues. The germline CDR1 and CDR2 sequences are LGHNT and FRNRAP.